This TCR beta chain was recorded in a study of cytomegalovirus exposure and HLA in healthy donors. Study results and caveats: Certain sequence variants were highly shared and formed a cluster, and this cluster was likely a sequencing artifact. In a later analysis, a missense DCLRE1C variant was linked to TCR beta V- and J-gene trimming. Later analysis showed most CMV-associated TCR beta chains appearing HLA-restricted. Several V segments, TRBV6-2 and TRBV6-3 among them, could not be told apart and were dropped.

In the PCR, 60 Vbeta and 13 Jbeta primers were used. Assay: immunoSEQ multiplex PCR; the TCRdb copy retains only in-frame clones and omits some. The repertoire holds roughly 190,000 clones, with under 80% as singletons. After removal of 2 bases from V and 1 base from J, the junction contained 5 bases not matched to a gene. This CDR3 comprises 16 residues. Germline assignment: CDR1 GTSNPN and CDR2 SVGIG (reference sequence). Comment on this clone: Its antigen remains unidentified.

The clonotype was recovered from a man aged 25-45 years in good health and CMV-seropositive. The chain employs TRBV30 and TRBJ2-2, with 9 nucleotides matching TRBD1. Sequencing was carried out using PBMCs. The CDR3 nucleotides are TGTGCCTGGAGTCGGGGACAGGGTGGGAACACCGGGGAGCTGTTTTTT. It translates to CAWSRGQGGNTGELFF.